The clone carrying this TCR beta chain has a count of ten or more. Its antigen is not identified. The CDR3 has 15 amino acids. V was cut by 3 bases and J by 4 bases, with 16 bases left in between. Germline values: CDR1 SGHDN, CDR2 FVKESK. Time point noted: patch test 1, 2 weeks after DPC sensitization. Treatment here: therapeutic diphenylcyclopropenone sensitization with weekly scalp DPC. Blood sampling occurred before each patch-test application. TCRdb re-analysed the RACE reads in MiXCR, keeping a single row per CDR3 protein. This table holds 90,000 or so distinct CDR3 sequences, over 9.5% found once. This specimen comes from a study of human T cells and chemical hapten exposure. Overall study: There were weekly diphenylcyclopropenone doses to the scalp for patients throughout the roughly 24-week study.

General observations from the study: TCRs exceeding a frequency of 1 in 1000 stayed unchanged under DPC sensitization.

The V and J genes are TRBV14 and TRBJ2-7, with TRBD2 as a possible D gene (5 bases). The sequencing here drew on whole blood, taken in connection with sensitization to the hapten diphenylcyclopropenone (DPC). This TCR came from a man in his forties or fifties with alopecia areata. Some clones in this sample may be carry-over from other donors' samples. CDR3 sequence (DNA): TGTGCCAGCAGCCATTCGGTAGGGAGAATTTACGAGCAGTACGTC. Translation: CASSHSVGRIYEQYV.